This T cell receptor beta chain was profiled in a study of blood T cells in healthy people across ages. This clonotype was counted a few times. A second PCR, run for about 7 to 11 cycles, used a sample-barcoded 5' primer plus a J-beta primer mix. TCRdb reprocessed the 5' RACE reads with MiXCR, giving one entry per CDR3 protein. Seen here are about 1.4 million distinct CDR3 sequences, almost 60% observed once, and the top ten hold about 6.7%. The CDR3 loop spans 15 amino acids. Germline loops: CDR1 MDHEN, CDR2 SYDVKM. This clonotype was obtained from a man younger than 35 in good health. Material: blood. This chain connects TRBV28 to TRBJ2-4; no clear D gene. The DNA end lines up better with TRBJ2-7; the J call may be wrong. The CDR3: CASSSVRDPYYEQYF. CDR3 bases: TGTGCCAGCAGTTCCGTTAGAGATCCGTACTACGAGCAGTACTTC.